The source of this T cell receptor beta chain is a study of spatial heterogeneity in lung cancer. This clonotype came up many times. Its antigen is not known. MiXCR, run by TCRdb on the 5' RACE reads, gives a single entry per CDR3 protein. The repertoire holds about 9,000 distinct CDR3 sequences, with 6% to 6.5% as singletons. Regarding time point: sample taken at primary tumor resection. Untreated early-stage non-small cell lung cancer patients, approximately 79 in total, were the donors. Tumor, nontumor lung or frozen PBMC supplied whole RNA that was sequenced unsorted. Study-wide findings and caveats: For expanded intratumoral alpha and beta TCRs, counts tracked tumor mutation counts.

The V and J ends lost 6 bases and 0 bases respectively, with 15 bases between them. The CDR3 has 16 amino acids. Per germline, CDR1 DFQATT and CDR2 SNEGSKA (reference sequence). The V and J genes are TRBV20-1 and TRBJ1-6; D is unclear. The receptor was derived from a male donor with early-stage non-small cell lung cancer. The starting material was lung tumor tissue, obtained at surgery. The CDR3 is CSAPPEGSSYNSPLHF. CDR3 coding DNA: TGCAGTGCCCCCCCTGAGGGCAGCTCCTATAATTCACCCCTCCACTTT.